The 13 T cell receptor beta chains listed next were all sequenced from one sample in a study of a mutant IDH1 vaccine in newly diagnosed glioma. No cognate antigen is known for these TCRs. Sample time point: week 23, last vaccination. Vaccinated patients received 300 ug of mutant IDH1 20-mer peptide per dose, with topical imiquimod. Sequencing used immunoSEQ multiplex PCR; TCRdb keeps in-frame clones, though not all of them. The sample shows around 76,000 clones, 85% to 90% of them seen only once. Material: PBMCs, obtained from a glioma patient whose treatment included an IDH1 peptide vaccine. The receptors were gathered from a woman aged 45-60 years with glioma.

The chain recombines TRBV27 with TRBJ2-6; TRBD1 matches 8 bases. V was clipped by 4 bases and J by 1 base; unmatched bases: 12. The CDR3 has 19 residues. Germline V CDR1 and CDR2: MNHEY, SMNVEV (reference sequence). Written as DNA, the CDR3 is TGTGCCAGCAGTTCCCGTCAGGGGGCCGGTGTTTCTGGGGCCAACGTCCTGACTTTC. This translates into CASSSRQGAGVSGANVLTF.

The V gene is TRBV13, the J gene TRBJ1-1; 8 bases align to TRBD1. CDR1 is PRHDT, CDR2 FYEKMQ, per germline (reference sequence). The V and J ends lost 7 bases and 3 bases, in that order; junction bases with no gene match: 4. This CDR3 contains 13 residues. Here the CDR3 DNA reads TGTGCCAGCAAACCAGGGGGCTACACTGAAGCTTTCTTT. Amino acid sequence: CASKPGGYTEAFF.

This clone showed up just once. A read error may account for a junction end that differs from germline. V usage is TRBV7-7 and J usage is TRBJ2-7; maybe TRBD2 (5 bases). Germline lookup yields CDR1 SSHAT and CDR2 FNYEAQ (reference sequence). The CDR3 runs to 13 residues. CDR3: CASRTGPWGEQYF. CDR3 sequence (DNA): TGTGCTAGCAGGACTGGTCCGTGGGGCGAGCAGTACTTC. The variable domain in full, with the rest retrieved from reference TRBV7-7 and TRBJ2-7, is GAGVSQSPRYKVTKRGQDVTLRCDPISSHATLYWYQQALGQGPEFLTYFNYEAQPDKSGLPSDRFSAERPEGSISTLTIQRTEQRDSAMYRCASRTGPWGEQYFGPGTRLTVT.

This clone was found a few times. The chain has TRBV27 and TRBJ1-1; weak D call: TRBD1 (5 bases). V lost 2 bases, J lost 1 base, and 11 bases lay in between. Germline CDR1 MNHEY, CDR2 SMNVEV (reference sequence). This CDR3 has 15 residues. The CDR3 loop reads CASSLARARNTEAFF. DNA of the CDR3: TGTGCCAGCAGTTTAGCCAGGGCAAGGAACACTGAAGCTTTCTTT.

V gene TRBV9 combines with J gene TRBJ1-2; 7 nucleotides agree with TRBD1. This CDR3 is built from 11 residues. Unmatched junction bases numbered 1, after V lost 5 bases and J lost 6 bases. Per germline, CDR1 SGDLS and CDR2 YYNGEE. The CDR3 spells CASRQGNGYTF. The CDR3 region has the DNA TGTGCCAGCAGACAGGGGAATGGCTACACCTTC.

This clone has only one observation. The gene calls are TRBV27 and TRBJ2-2, with 13 bases identical to TRBD2. V lost 5 bases and J lost 8; bases outside the gene matches: 11. Germline values: CDR1 MNHEY, CDR2 SMNVEV (reference sequence). CDR3 length: 17 residues. The CDR3, as DNA: TGTGCCAGCAGTGGGGAAAGGACTAGCGGGAGAGGAGGGGAGCTGTTTTTT. Translation: CASSGERTSGRGGELFF.

This clone appeared a single time. The chain couples TRBV4-1 to TRBJ2-1, with TRBD2 matching over 8 bases. Per the germline V gene, CDR1 is MGHRA and CDR2 is YSYEKL. Trimming removed 6 bases from V and 7 bases from J; junction bases left unmatched: 5. The CDR3 covers 13 residues. The DNA of the CDR3 is TGCGCCAGCAGTCACGCGGGAGGTAATGAGCAGTTCTTC. Amino acid sequence: CASSHAGGNEQFF.

The chain uses TRBV27 and TRBJ2-1; the match to TRBD2 covers 8 bases. J gave up 2 bases and V 3 bases, and 9 bases lay outside the gene matches. From germline, CDR1 is MNHEY and CDR2 SMNVEV (reference sequence). The CDR3 has 17 amino acids. CDR3 loop: CASSFLLAGGAYNEQFF. The CDR3 bases are TGTGCCAGCAGTTTCCTCTTAGCCGGGGGGGCCTACAATGAGCAGTTCTTC.

A note on this clone: The same CDR3 also results from other DNA sequences found in this sample. This chain connects TRBV5-1 to TRBJ2-3; no clear D gene. CDR1 and CDR2 (germline): SGHRS, YFSETQ. This CDR3 is built from 11 residues. V lost 5 bases and J 4 bases, leaving 5 bases between the germline ends. This chain's CDR3 is CASSGADTQYF. CDR3 DNA: TGCGCCAGCAGTGGGGCAGATACGCAGTATTTT. Supplemented by reference TRBV5-1 and TRBJ2-3, the full variable domain reads KAGVTQTPRYLIKTRGQQVTLSCSPISGHRSVSWYQQTPGQGLQFLFEYFSETQRNKGNFPGRFSGRQFSNSRSEMNVSTLELGDSALYLCASSGADTQYFGPGTRLTVL.

This clone appeared once. The chain joins TRBV5-1 to TRBJ2-2, with D tentatively TRBD2 (6 bases). V gave up 4 bases and J gave up 5 bases, with 21 bases separating them. This CDR3 comprises 17 residues. CDR1 and CDR2 from the germline V gene are SGHRS and YFSETQ. In DNA, the CDR3 is TGCGCCAGCAGCCGGCCAGGCCCCGGGAGCGGGACCGGGGAGCTGTTTTTT. Amino acids: CASSRPGPGSGTGELFF.

This clone was seen more than once but under ten times. The chain recombines TRBV7-9 with TRBJ1-1, with 7 bases that match TRBD1. V lost 6 bases and J lost 6; bases outside the gene matches: 7. The CDR3 covers 13 residues. Germline V gene sequence: CDR1 SEHNR, CDR2 FQNEAQ (reference sequence). DNA for the CDR3: TGTGCCAGCAGTCAACAGGGGCCGTCTGAAGCTTTCTTT. It yields the protein CASSQQGPSEAFF.

The genes are TRBV7-9 and TRBJ2-7; 12 bases fit TRBD2. In germline, CDR1 is SEHNR, CDR2 FQNEAQ (reference sequence). J lost 6 bases, V lost 4 bases, and 7 bases had no gene match. There are 15 residues in the CDR3. The CDR3 sequence: CASSSTTSGSSEQYF. The CDR3, as DNA: TGTGCCAGCAGCTCGACGACTAGCGGGAGTTCCGAGCAGTACTTC.

This clone was detected only once. The CDR3 DNA follows: TGCGCCAGCAGCTCTACCGGGACTAGTAGTAGCGGGCAGACCCAGTACTTC. Encoded protein: CASSSTGTSSSGQTQYF. The chain recombines TRBV5-1 with TRBJ2-5; 8 nucleotides line up with TRBD2. Germline loops: CDR1 SGHRS, CDR2 YFSETQ. V was pared by 3 bases and J by 6 bases, with 16 bases of the junction left unmatched. The length of the CDR3 is 17 residues.